This T cell receptor beta chain was recorded in a study of glioma-infiltrating T cells. This clonotype was counted only a few times. Amplification of TCR alpha and beta CDR3 regions from RNA used iRepertoire nested multiplex PCR. TCRdb used MiXCR to reprocess the multiplex PCR reads, holding one entry per CDR3 protein. The data contain some 150,000 distinct CDR3 sequences, around 40% of them singletons. Germline V CDR1 and CDR2: MDHEN, SYDVKM. V lost 6 bases and J lost 8; bases outside the gene matches: 9. The CDR3 loop spans 14 amino acids. This TCR was sampled from a human donor with low-grade glioma or glioblastoma, undergoing nonglioma brain surgery, or in good health (not recorded which). The chain carries TRBV28 and TRBJ1-2; 10 bases line up with TRBD1. The sequenced sample consisted of glioma tissue, nonneoplastic brain tissue, or PBMCs (not recorded which). CDR3 sequence (DNA): TGTGCCAGCAGCTCGGGACAGGGGCGCACAGGCTACACCTTC. It yields the protein CASSSGQGRTGYTF.